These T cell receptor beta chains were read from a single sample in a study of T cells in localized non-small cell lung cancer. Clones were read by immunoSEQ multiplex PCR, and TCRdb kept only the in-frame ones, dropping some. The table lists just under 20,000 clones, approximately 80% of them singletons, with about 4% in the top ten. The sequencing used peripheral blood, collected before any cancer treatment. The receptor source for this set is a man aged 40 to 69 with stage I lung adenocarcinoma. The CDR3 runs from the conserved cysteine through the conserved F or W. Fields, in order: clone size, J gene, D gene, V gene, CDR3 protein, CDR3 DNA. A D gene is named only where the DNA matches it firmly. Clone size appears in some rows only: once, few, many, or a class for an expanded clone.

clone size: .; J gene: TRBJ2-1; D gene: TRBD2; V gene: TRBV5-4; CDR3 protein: CASSFGVAGGEKFF; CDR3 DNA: TGTGCCAGCAGCTTCGGGGTAGCGGGAGGTGAAAAGTTCTTC
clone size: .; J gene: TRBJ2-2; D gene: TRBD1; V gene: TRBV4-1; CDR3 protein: CASSQRGWTGAGELFF; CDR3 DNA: TGCGCCAGCAGCCAAAGGGGATGGACAGGCGCCGGGGAGCTGTTTTTT
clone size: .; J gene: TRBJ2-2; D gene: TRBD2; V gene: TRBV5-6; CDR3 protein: CASSFYTSGNTGELFF; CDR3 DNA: TGTGCCAGCAGCTTTTATACTAGCGGTAACACCGGGGAGCTGTTTTTT
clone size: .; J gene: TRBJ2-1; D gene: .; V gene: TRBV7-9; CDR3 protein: CASSSYAWETHNEQFF; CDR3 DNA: TGTGCCAGCAGCTCCTACGCCTGGGAGACACACAATGAGCAGTTCTTC
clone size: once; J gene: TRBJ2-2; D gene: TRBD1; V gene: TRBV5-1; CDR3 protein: CASRRDRGRVGTGELFF; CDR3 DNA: TGCGCCAGCAGACGGGACAGGGGGCGCGTAGGCACCGGGGAGCTGTTTTTT
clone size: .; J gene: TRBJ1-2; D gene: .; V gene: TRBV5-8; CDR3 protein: CASSSGQPYGYTF; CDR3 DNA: TGTGCCAGCAGCTCCGGACAGCCCTATGGCTACACCTTC
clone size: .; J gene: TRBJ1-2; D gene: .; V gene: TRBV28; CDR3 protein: CASTPQGQGSYGYTF; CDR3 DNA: TGTGCCAGCACCCCCCAAGGGCAGGGTAGCTATGGCTACACCTTC
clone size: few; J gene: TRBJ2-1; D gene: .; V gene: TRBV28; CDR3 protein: CASTPLGPRRNEQFF; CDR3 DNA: TGTGCCAGCACCCCATTGGGACCCCGAAGGAATGAGCAGTTCTTC
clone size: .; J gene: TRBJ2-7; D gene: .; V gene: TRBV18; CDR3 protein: CASSPPGGPYYEQYF; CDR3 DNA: TGTGCCAGCTCACCTCCTGGAGGGCCCTACTACGAGCAGTACTTC
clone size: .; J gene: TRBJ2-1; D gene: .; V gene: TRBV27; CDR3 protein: CASSFSAGTLDEQFF; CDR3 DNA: TGTGCCAGCAGTTTCTCCGCGGGAACCCTAGATGAGCAGTTCTTC
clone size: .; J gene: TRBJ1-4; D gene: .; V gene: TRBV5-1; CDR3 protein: CASSLGPGSEKLFF; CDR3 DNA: TGCGCCAGCAGCTTAGGGCCAGGGTCTGAAAAACTGTTTTTT
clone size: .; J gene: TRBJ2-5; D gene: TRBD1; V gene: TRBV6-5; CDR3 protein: CASRGTGSYQETQYF; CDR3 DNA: TGTGCCAGCAGGGGGACAGGGTCGTACCAAGAGACCCAGTACTTC
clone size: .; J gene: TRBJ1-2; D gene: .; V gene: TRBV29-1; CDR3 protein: CSAPGGGGGYTF; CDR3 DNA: TGCAGCGCCCCTGGGGGAGGAGGGGGCTACACCTTC
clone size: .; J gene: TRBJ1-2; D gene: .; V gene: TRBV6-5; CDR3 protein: CASSYSSGNGYTF; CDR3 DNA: TGTGCCAGCAGTTACTCCTCCGGGAATGGCTACACCTTC
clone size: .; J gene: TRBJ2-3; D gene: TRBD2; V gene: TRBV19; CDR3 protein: CASSIGAGIPSTDTQYF; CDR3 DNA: TGTGCCAGTAGTATAGGAGCGGGGATTCCTAGCACAGATACGCAGTATTTT
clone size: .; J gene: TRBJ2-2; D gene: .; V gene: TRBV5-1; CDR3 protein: CASSYGGSNTGELFF; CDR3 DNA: TGCGCCAGCAGCTACGGGGGCTCGAACACCGGGGAGCTGTTTTTT
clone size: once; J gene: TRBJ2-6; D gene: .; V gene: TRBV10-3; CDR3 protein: CAISEQLSGANVLTF; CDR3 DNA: TGTGCCATCAGTGAACAGCTCTCTGGGGCCAACGTCCTGACTTTC
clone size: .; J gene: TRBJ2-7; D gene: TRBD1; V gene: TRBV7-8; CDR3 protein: CASSQDRGNEQYF; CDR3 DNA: TGTGCCAGCAGCCAGGACAGGGGGAACGAGCAGTACTTC
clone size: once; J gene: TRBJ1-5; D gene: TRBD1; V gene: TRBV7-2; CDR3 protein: CASRPGGFSNQPQHF; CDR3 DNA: TGTGCCAGCAGGCCAGGGGGCTTTAGCAATCAGCCCCAGCATTTT
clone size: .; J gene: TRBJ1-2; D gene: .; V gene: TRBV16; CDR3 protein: CASSQSVTGFGYTF; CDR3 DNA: TGTGCCAGCAGCCAATCCGTAACCGGGTTTGGCTACACCTTC
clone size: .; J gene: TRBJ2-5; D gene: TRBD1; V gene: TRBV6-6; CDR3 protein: CASSRTGKETQYF; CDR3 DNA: TGTGCCAGCAGTCGGACAGGGAAAGAGACCCAGTACTTC
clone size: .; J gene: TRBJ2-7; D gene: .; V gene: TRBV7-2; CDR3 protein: CASSLGFLGNEQYF; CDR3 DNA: TGTGCCAGCAGCTTAGGGTTCTTGGGGAACGAGCAGTACTTC
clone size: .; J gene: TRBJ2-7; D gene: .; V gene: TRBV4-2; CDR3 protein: CASSHWGIEQYF; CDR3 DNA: TGTGCCAGCAGCCATTGGGGGATCGAGCAGTACTTC
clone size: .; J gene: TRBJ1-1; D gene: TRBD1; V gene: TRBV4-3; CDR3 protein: CASSLQTGMNTEAFF; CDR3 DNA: TGCGCCAGCAGCCTCCAGACAGGGATGAACACTGAAGCTTTCTTT
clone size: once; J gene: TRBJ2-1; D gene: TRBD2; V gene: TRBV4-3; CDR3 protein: CASSQRGDGGGEQFF; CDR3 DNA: TGCGCCAGCAGCCAGCGGGGTGATGGGGGGGGTGAGCAGTTCTTC
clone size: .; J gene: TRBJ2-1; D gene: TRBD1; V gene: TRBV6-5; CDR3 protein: CASSSRDRETGKQFF; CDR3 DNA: TGTGCCAGCAGTTCGCGGGACAGGGAGACGGGTAAACAGTTCTTC
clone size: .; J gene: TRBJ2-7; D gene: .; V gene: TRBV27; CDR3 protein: CASSTPGLRSSYEQYF; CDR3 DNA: TGTGCCAGCAGTACACCGGGACTCAGATCCTCCTACGAGCAGTACTTC
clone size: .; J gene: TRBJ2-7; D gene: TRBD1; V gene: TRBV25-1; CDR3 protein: CASSGDRGLSSYEQYF; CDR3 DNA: TGTGCCAGCAGTGGCGACAGGGGGCTAAGCTCCTACGAGCAGTACTTC
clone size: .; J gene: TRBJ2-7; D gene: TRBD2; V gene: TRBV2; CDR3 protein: CASREGQEKTSGRFEQYF; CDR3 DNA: TGTGCCAGCAGAGAAGGACAGGAAAAGACTAGCGGGCGGTTCGAGCAGTACTTC
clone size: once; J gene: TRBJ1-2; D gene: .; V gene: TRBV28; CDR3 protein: CASAYTEINYGYTF; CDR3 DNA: TGTGCCAGCGCTTACACAGAAATCAACTATGGCTACACCTTC
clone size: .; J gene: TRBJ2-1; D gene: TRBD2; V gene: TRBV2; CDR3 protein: CASRASGGFSNEQFF; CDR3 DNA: TGTGCCAGCAGGGCTAGCGGGGGCTTTTCGAATGAGCAGTTCTTC
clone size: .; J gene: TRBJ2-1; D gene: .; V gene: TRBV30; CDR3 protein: CAWSDQGGYNEQFF; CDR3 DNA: TGTGCCTGGAGTGACCAAGGGGGCTACAATGAGCAGTTCTTC
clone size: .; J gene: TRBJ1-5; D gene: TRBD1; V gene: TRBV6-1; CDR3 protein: CASSDETGGRQPQHF; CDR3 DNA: TGTGCCAGCAGTGATGAGACAGGGGGGCGTCAGCCCCAGCATTTT
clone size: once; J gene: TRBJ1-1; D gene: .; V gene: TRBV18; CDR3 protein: CASSPGGDTEAFF; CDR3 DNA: TGTGCCAGCTCACCCGGTGGGGATACTGAAGCTTTCTTT
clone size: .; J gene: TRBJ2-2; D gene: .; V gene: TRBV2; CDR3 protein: CASRLQGARGTGELFF; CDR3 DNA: TGTGCCAGCAGACTCCAGGGGGCGCGGGGGACCGGGGAGCTGTTTTTT
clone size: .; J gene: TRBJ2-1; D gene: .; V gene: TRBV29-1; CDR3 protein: CSVDGIDTYNEQFF; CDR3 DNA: TGCAGCGTTGACGGGATAGATACCTACAATGAGCAGTTCTTC
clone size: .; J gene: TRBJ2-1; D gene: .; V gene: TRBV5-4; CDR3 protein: CASSFGGVEQFF; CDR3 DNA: TGTGCCAGCAGCTTTGGAGGGGTTGAGCAGTTCTTC
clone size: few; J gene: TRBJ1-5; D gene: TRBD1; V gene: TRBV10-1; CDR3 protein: CASSATGIRHQPQHF; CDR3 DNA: TGCGCCAGCAGCGCGACAGGGATTCGACATCAGCCCCAGCATTTT
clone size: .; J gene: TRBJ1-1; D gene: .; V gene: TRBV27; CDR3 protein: CASSLSVGNTEAFF; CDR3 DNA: TGTGCCAGCAGTTTATCGGTAGGGAACACTGAAGCTTTCTTT
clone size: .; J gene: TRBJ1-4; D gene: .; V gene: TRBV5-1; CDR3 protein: CASSSGGTNEKLFF; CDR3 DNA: TGCGCCAGCAGTTCGGGGGGCACTAATGAAAAACTGTTTTTT
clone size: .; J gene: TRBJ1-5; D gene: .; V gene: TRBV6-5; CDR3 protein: CASSDGQPQHF; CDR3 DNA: TGTGCCAGCAGTGATGGGCAGCCCCAGCATTTT
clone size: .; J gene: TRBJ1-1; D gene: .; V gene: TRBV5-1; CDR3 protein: CASSLEGGPTEAFF; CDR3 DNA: TGCGCCAGCAGCTTGGAAGGGGGTCCCACTGAAGCTTTCTTT
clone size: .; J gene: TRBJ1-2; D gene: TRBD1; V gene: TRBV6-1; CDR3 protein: CASSESGQEPGYTF; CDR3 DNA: TGTGCCAGCAGTGAAAGCGGACAGGAACCTGGCTACACCTTC
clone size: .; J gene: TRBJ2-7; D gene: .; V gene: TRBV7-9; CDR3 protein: CASSGGDGGARYEQYF; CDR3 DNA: TGTGCCAGCAGCGGTGGGGACGGAGGGGCCCGCTACGAGCAGTACTTC
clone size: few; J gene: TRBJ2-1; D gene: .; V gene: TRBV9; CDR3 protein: CASSSWSSYNEQFF; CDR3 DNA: TGTGCCAGCAGCTCGTGGAGCTCCTACAATGAGCAGTTCTTC
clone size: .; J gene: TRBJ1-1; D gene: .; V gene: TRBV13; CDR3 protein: CASSSTEMNTEAFF; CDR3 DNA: TGTGCCAGCAGCTCCACAGAGATGAACACTGAAGCTTTCTTT